These 23 T cell receptor beta chains came from one sample sequenced in a study of blood T cell repertoires in COVID-19 (dated by TCRdb to 2018 to 2020). Library construction relied on the immunoSEQ multiplex PCR assay. The table was pulled from immuneACCESS by TCRdb, which kept in-frame rearrangements only. Such tables lose some clones; where checked, under half of the loss comes from unresolved V genes, and the rest has no known cause. The sample profile shows 130,000 to 150,000 clones; about nine tenths of them were found once. The ten largest clones take up less than 45% of the sample. Sequenced sample: peripheral blood. These receptors were obtained from a man between 45 and 60 years old who had recovered from COVID-19.

This clone has more than one count but fewer than ten. The chain carries TRBV25-1 and TRBJ1-3, with 7 bases aligning to TRBD1. CDR3 size: 14 residues. The V and J ends lost 4 bases and 0 bases, in that order; junction bases with no gene match: 0. CDR1 MGHDK and CDR2 SYGVNS come from the germline V gene. The CDR3 region has the DNA TGTGCCAGCAGTGGACAGGGCTCTGGAAACACCATATATTTT. As protein: CASSGQGSGNTIYF. Based on the CDR3 plus reference TRBV25-1 and TRBJ1-3, the full variable domain is EADIYQTPRYLVIGTGKKITLECSQTMGHDKMYWYQQDPGMELHLIHYSYGVNSTEKGDLSSESTVSRIRTEHFPLTLESARPSHTSQYLCASSGQGSGNTIYFGEGSWLTVV.

The CDR3 nucleotides read TGTGCCTGGAGACCGACAGGGGGCGATGGCTACACCTTC. Translation gives CAWRPTGGDGYTF. The V and J genes are TRBV30 and TRBJ1-2; 10 bases align to TRBD1. The germline V gene has CDR1 GTSNPN and CDR2 SVGIG (reference sequence). The CDR3 has 13 amino acids. With V trimmed by 3 bases and J by 6 bases, 4 bases remained unmatched.

The chain recombines TRBV2 with TRBJ1-6; TRBD1 might be the D (6 bases). V lost 7 bases and J 0 bases, leaving 13 bases between the germline ends. The length of the CDR3 is 16 residues. Germline CDR1 and CDR2: SNHLY and FYNNEI. DNA for the CDR3: TGTGCCAGCAACCCACAGGGATTCTCCTATAATTCACCCCTCCACTTT. Translation: CASNPQGFSYNSPLHF.

The chain recombines TRBV23-1 with TRBJ1-6; no definite D call. TRBV23-1 is an ORF, and what it does is uncertain. The CDR3 contains 15 residues. V gave up 0 bases and J gave up 10 bases, with 13 bases separating them. This CDR3 is CASSQSITRGSPLHF. CDR3 coding DNA: TGCGCCAGCAGTCAATCGATCACCCGCGGATCACCCCTCCACTTT.

The V and J genes are TRBV7-3 and TRBJ1-1; D gene ambiguous. Trimming removed 2 bases at V and 4 bases at J, with 11 bases between. This CDR3 spans 14 amino acids. CDR1 SGHTA and CDR2 FQGTGA come from the germline V gene. DNA of the CDR3: TGTGCCAGCAGCTTAGGTCAGTCTCTCACTGAAGCTTTCTTT. It codes for CASSLGQSLTEAFF.

This clone came up once. J is TRBJ2-5 and V is TRBV5-1, with 7 positions matching TRBD2. CDR1 is SGHRS, CDR2 YFSETQ, per germline. The CDR3 has 14 amino acids. With 5 bases clipped from V and 3 bases from J, the junction kept 7 bases outside the gene matches. CDR3 loop: CASSRSGDKETQYF. DNA for the CDR3: TGCGCCAGCAGTCGCAGCGGGGATAAAGAGACCCAGTACTTC.

The chain combines TRBV4-2 with TRBJ2-7; 7 nucleotides match TRBD2. The CDR3 spans 16 residues. The V gene's germline CDR1 is LGHNA and CDR2 YNFKEQ. V lost 0 bases and J lost 4; bases outside the gene matches: 9. Here the CDR3 DNA reads TGTGCCAGCAGCCAAGATTGGGGGGGACTCCCTTACGAGCAGTACTTC. This codes for CASSQDWGGLPYEQYF.

V is TRBV9 and J is TRBJ2-1, with D tentatively TRBD1 (6 bases). This CDR3 is built from 15 residues. The V gene's germline CDR1 is SGDLS and CDR2 YYNGEE. Trimming stripped 0 bases from V and 3 bases from J, with 10 bases between. The CDR3 DNA reads as TGTGCCAGCAGCGTAGGGTCCAGGGGCTACAATGAGCAGTTCTTC. Translation: CASSVGSRGYNEQFF.

This chain joins TRBV9 and TRBJ1-1; a weak D match, TRBD1 (5 bases). The CDR3 is made up of 13 amino acids. Per germline, CDR1 SGDLS and CDR2 YYNGEE. Trimming pared 3 bases from V and 5 bases from J, leaving 11 bases between. The CDR3 loop is CASSGPRGTEAFF. CDR3 in DNA: TGTGCCAGCAGCGGGCCAAGGGGAACTGAAGCTTTCTTT. Supplemented by reference TRBV9 and TRBJ1-1, the full variable domain reads DSGVTQTPKHLITATGQRVTLRCSPRSGDLSVYWYQQSLDQGLQFLIQYYNGEERAKGNILERFSAQQFPDLHSELNLSSLELGDSALYFCASSGPRGTEAFFGQGTRLTVV.

In regard to this clone: Sequence at one end of the junction differs from germline and may be a read error. The chain is built from TRBV5-1 and TRBJ2-7; TRBD1 might be the D (5 bases). The germline gives CDR1 SGHRS, CDR2 YFSETQ. The CDR3 loop spans 13 amino acids. The CDR3 DNA is TGCGCCAGCAGCTTGGGGCAGGGCGGCCTCAAGTCTTTC. Translating gives CASSLGQGGLKSF.

V is TRBV13 and J is TRBJ2-1; TRBD2 matches at 9 bases. The junction had 13 bases not matched to a gene; V was cut back by 5 bases and J by 8 bases. Germline-derived CDR1 and CDR2 are PRHDT and FYEKMQ (reference sequence). The CDR3 runs to 16 residues. CDR3 sequence reads: CASSPPGLAISDEQFF. DNA for the CDR3: TGTGCCAGCAGCCCGCCGGGACTAGCAATCTCGGATGAGCAGTTCTTC. Full variable domain (remainder filled in from reference TRBV13 and TRBJ2-1): AAGVIQSPRHLIKEKRETATLKCYPIPRHDTVYWYQQGPGQDPQFLISFYEKMQSDKGSIPDRFSAQQFSDYHSELNMSSLELGDSALYFCASSPPGLAISDEQFFGPGTRLTVL.

The chain has TRBV7-9 and TRBJ1-4, with a tentative D call TRBD1 (5 bases). Germline CDR1 is SEHNR and CDR2 is FQNEAQ (reference sequence). The CDR3 contains 15 residues. V was trimmed by 5 bases and J by 0 bases, leaving 10 bases between them. Written as DNA, the CDR3 is TGTGCCAGCAGCCCGACAGATTCAACTAATGAAAAACTGTTTTTT. It codes for CASSPTDSTNEKLFF. The full variable domain, rest sourced from reference TRBV7-9 and TRBJ1-4, is DTGVSQNPRHKITKRGQNVTFRCDPISEHNRLYWYRQTLGQGPEFLTYFQNEAQLEKSRLLSDRFSAERPKGSFSTLEIQRTEQGDSAMYLCASSPTDSTNEKLFFGSGTQLSVL.

The chain carries TRBV5-6 and TRBJ2-2, with 10 bases matching TRBD1. From germline, CDR1 is SGHDT and CDR2 YYEEEE. The V segment lost 4 bases and the J segment 3 bases; nucleotides outside the gene matches: 9. This CDR3 is 17 amino acids long. The CDR3 sequence is CASSAPDRGRDTGELFF. The CDR3 DNA follows: TGTGCCAGCAGCGCGCCCGACAGGGGGCGGGACACCGGGGAGCTGTTTTTT.

This chain links TRBV19 with TRBJ1-6, with D maybe TRBD1 (6 bases). CDR3 length equals 13 residues. Trimming took 6 bases from V and 10 from J, leaving 13 bases between them. From germline, CDR1 is LNHDA and CDR2 SQIVND (reference sequence). CDR3 in DNA: TGTGCCAGTAGCCGAGGGGGAAGCTCACCCCTCCACTTT. It codes for CASSRGGSSPLHF.

This clone occurred a few times. The V gene is TRBV19, the J gene TRBJ2-2; tentative D call: TRBD1 (5 bases). CDR3 size: 15 residues. Trimming cost V 4 bases and J 1 base, with 10 bases left between them. Germline CDR1 reads LNHDA; CDR2 reads SQIVND (reference sequence). The CDR3 loop reads CASSRQPMNTGELFF. Here the CDR3 DNA reads TGTGCCAGTAGTAGACAGCCTATGAACACCGGGGAGCTGTTTTTT.

The CDR3 DNA is TGCGCCAGCAGTGAGTCGACTAGCGGGGGCACAGATACGCAGTATTTT. Amino acids: CASSESTSGGTDTQYF. V is TRBV10-1 and J is TRBJ2-3; 11 bases match TRBD2. CDR3 length equals 16 residues. V was pared by 0 bases and J by 1 base, with 0 bases of the junction left unmatched. The V gene's germline CDR1 is WNHNN and CDR2 SYGVQD (reference sequence).

The V and J genes are TRBV24-1 and TRBJ2-1, with TRBD1 matching 11 bases. The germline gives CDR1 KGHDR, CDR2 SFDVKD. The CDR3 totals 16 residues. The V and J ends lost 4 bases and 2 bases, in that order; junction bases with no gene match: 3. CDR3 DNA sequence: TGTGCCACCAGTGAGGGGGGACAGGGGGCCTACAATGAGCAGTTCTTC. The encoded protein is CATSEGGQGAYNEQFF.

This clone was observed a handful of times. The rearrangement links TRBV19 to TRBJ2-1; 16 positions agree with TRBD2. The germline gives CDR1 LNHDA, CDR2 SQIVND (reference sequence). Trimming at V came to 8 bases and at J to 3 bases, leaving 10 bases not matched to a gene. This CDR3 contains 18 residues. CDR3 sequence (DNA): TGTGCCAGTGAACCGGGACTAGCGGGGGGGACCCGCTACAATGAGCAGTTCTTC. Encoded protein: CASEPGLAGGTRYNEQFF. Full variable domain (rest looked up from reference TRBV19 and TRBJ2-1): DGGITQSPKYLFRKEGQNVTLSCEQNLNHDAMYWYRQDPGQGLRLIYYSQIVNDFQKGDIAEGYSVSREKKESFPLTVTSAQKNPTAFYLCASEPGLAGGTRYNEQFFGPGTRLTVL.

The rearrangement links TRBV2 to TRBJ2-5, with D maybe TRBD2 (5 bases). Trimming removed 8 bases at V and 5 bases at J, with 12 bases between. Germline V gene sequence: CDR1 SNHLY, CDR2 FYNNEI. The CDR3 is 12 residues long. The CDR3 protein is CASHSGVETQYF. The CDR3 bases are TGTGCCAGCCACAGCGGAGTCGAGACCCAGTACTTC.

The genes are TRBV6-5 and TRBJ1-6; tentative D call: TRBD1 (6 bases). Trimming left V 3 bases short and J 6 bases short, with 9 bases between. Germline values: CDR1 MNHEY, CDR2 SVGAGI. This CDR3 region has 14 residues. CDR3 bases: TGTGCCAGCAGTTATACAGGGTCTAATTCACCCCTCCACTTT. Residues: CASSYTGSNSPLHF.

This clone was recorded only once. The chain has TRBV30 and TRBJ2-7, with D maybe TRBD2 (5 bases). Looked up from germline, CDR1 is GTSNPN and CDR2 is SVGIG (reference sequence). The CDR3 consists of 14 residues. The germline V and J ends were trimmed by 0 bases and 2 bases, with 11 bases remaining between them. CDR3 sequence reads: CAWSVHRGAYEQYF. The CDR3 region has the DNA TGTGCCTGGAGTGTACATCGGGGAGCCTACGAGCAGTACTTC.

The V and J genes are TRBV6-2 or TRBV6-3 and TRBJ1-1, with D perhaps TRBD1 (6 bases). Germline assignment: CDR1 MNHEY and CDR2 SVGEGT. The V gene lost 2 bases and the J gene lost 11 bases, with 12 bases spanning the gap. The CDR3 loop spans 12 amino acids. CDR3 in DNA: TGTGCCAGCAGTTACGAGCAGGGGTGGGCTTTCTTT. As protein: CASSYEQGWAFF.

V is TRBV7-2 and J is TRBJ2-5, with 7 bases aligning to TRBD2. Trimming at V came to 1 base and at J to 3 bases, leaving 2 bases not matched to a gene. Germline loops: CDR1 SGHTA, CDR2 FQGNSA. The length of the CDR3 is 14 residues. The CDR3 bases are TGTGCCAGCAGCTTAGGCCTAGCGGAAGAGACCCAGTACTTC. Amino acid sequence: CASSLGLAEETQYF.